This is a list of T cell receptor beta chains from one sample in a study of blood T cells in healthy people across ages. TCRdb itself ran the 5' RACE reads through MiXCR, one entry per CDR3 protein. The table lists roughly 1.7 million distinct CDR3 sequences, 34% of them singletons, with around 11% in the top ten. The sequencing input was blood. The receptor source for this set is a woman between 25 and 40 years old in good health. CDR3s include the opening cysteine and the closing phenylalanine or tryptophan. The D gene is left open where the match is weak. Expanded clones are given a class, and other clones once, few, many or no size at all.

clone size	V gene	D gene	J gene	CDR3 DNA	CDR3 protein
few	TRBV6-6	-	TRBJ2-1	TGTGCCAGCAGTTACTCGTCCGGGACACATAATGAGCAGTTCTTC	CASSYSSGTHNEQFF
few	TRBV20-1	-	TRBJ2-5	TGCAGTGCCCCCCCCCTCGGACAGTTCCAAGAGACCCAGTACTTC	CSAPPLGQFQETQYF
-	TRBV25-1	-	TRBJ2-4	TGTGCCAGCAGTGACCCGACTCTAATAGAGCAGTACTTC	CASSDPTLIEQYF
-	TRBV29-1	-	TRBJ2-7	TGCAGCGTTCTCGTGACAGTATCCTACGAGCAGTACTTC	CSVLVTVSYEQYF
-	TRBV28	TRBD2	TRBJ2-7	TGTGCCAGCAGTTTCGGCGCCCTGGAGAGACTAGCGGGCTACGAGCAGTACTTC	CASSFGALERLAGYEQYF
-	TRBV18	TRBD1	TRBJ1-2	TGTGCCAGCTCAGCTTGGGACAGGGAAATCTATGGCTACACCTTC	CASSAWDREIYGYTF
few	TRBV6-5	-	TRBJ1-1	TGTGCCAGCAGTTCCCAGGCGCGGACTGAAGCTTTCTTT	CASSSQARTEAFF
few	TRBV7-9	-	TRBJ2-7	TGTGCCAGCAGCGCTCTGGGGTTGCGGAGGGGCGAGCAGTACTTC	CASSALGLRRGEQYF
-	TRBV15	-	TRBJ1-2	TGTGCCACCAGCAGAGAGGCAGGGGACCTTAACTATGGCTACACCTTC	CATSREAGDLNYGYTF
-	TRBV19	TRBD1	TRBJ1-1	TGTGCCAGTAGCGAACAGGGGTTCCTGAACACTGAAGCTTTCTTT	CASSEQGFLNTEAFF
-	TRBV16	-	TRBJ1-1	TGTGCCAGTACTACAGAGACGAACACTGAAGCTTTCTTT	CASTTETNTEAFF
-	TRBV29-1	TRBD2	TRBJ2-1	TGCAGCGTTGAACTAGCGGGGGGGCTGTCCTACAATGAGCAGTTCTTC	CSVELAGGLSYNEQFF
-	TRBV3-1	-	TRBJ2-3	TGTGCCAGCAGCCTCAGACATAGTACAGATACGCAGTATTTT	CASSLRHSTDTQYF
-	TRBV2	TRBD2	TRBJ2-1	TGTGCCGGCAGCCCTTGGACTAGTCCTACCTACAATGAGCAGTTCTTC	CAGSPWTSPTYNEQFF
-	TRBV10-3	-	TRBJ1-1	TGTGCCATCAGGGACAAAGCCCAGGACATTACAGATGGGAACACTGAAGCTTTCTTT	CAIRDKAQDITDGNTEAFF
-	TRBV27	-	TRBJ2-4	TGTGCCAGCAGTTTGACGGTTCAAGGCAGAAACATTCAGTACTTC	CASSLTVQGRNIQYF
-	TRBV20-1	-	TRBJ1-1	TGCAGTGCTAGAGACAGTCGGCGGAACACTGAAGCTTTCTTT	CSARDSRRNTEAFF
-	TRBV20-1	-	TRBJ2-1	TGCAGTGCTAGAAAACTGTCGCTATACAATGAGCAGTTCTTC	CSARKLSLYNEQFF
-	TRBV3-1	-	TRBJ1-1	TGTGCCTCCGGGGTTGTCACTGAAGCTTTCTTT	CASGVVTEAFF
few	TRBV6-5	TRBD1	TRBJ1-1	TGTGCCAGCGCGGACAGGGGGCCGAACACTGAAGCTTTCTTT	CASADRGPNTEAFF
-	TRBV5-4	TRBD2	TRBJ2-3	TGTGCCAGCAGCAAGGTTAGCGGGAGGGAAGATACGCAGTATTTT	CASSKVSGREDTQYF
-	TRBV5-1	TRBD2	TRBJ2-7	TGCGCCAGTAGAACAGCGGGGGGGACCTACGAGCAGTACTTC	CASRTAGGTYEQYF
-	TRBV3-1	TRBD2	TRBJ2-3	TGTGCCAGCAGCCGAGCGACTAGCGGGGGGGCTGGCACAGATACGCAGTATTTT	CASSRATSGGAGTDTQYF
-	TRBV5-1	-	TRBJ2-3	TGCGCCAGCTCCTCCCGGTCCGCAGATACGCAGTATTTT	CASSSRSADTQYF
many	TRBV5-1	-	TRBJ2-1	TGCGCCAGCAGCCCAAGGGACGGGTGGTACAATGAGCAGTTCTTC	CASSPRDGWYNEQFF
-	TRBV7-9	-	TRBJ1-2	TGTGCCAGCAGCTTACTGCTGGGTGGCTACACCTTC	CASSLLLGGYTF
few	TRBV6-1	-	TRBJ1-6	TGTGCCAGCAGGCCGGGGCTGCTTAATTCACCCCTCCACTTT	CASRPGLLNSPLHF